This T cell receptor beta chain emerged from a study of CD8 T cells in ankylosing spondylitis. Study observations and caveats: In ankylosing spondylitis blood, a motif of roughly 8 highly homologous TCR beta variants appeared characteristic.

V lost 6 bases to trimming and J lost 0 bases, with 10 bases between them. CDR3 length equals 14 residues. Making the TCR beta libraries involved quantitative 5'-RACE with molecular barcodes. TCRdb used MiXCR to reprocess the 5' RACE reads, holding one entry per CDR3 protein. The table shows 250,000 or so distinct CDR3 sequences, with roughly 25% occurring only once. This clonotype was found many times. The antigen is not known. The clonotype originates from a male donor with ankylosing spondylitis or in good health (not recorded which). The rearrangement links TRBV12-3 or TRBV12-4 to TRBJ2-3; D unresolved. The sample comprised blood, either unsorted or a sorted T cell fraction (not recorded which). DNA of the CDR3: TGTGCCAGCAGCCATGACCCTAGCACAGATACGCAGTATTTT. This encodes CASSHDPSTDTQYF.